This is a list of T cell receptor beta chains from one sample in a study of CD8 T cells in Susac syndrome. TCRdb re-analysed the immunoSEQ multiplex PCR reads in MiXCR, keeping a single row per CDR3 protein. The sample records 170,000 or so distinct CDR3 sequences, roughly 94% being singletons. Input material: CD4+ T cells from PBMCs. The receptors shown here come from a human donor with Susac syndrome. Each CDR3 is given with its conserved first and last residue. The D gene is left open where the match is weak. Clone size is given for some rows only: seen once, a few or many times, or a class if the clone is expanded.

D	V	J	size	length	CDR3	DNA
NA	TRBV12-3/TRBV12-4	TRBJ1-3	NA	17	CASSLRIRVTSGNTIYF	TGTGCCAGCAGTCTCCGAATAAGGGTTACGAGTGGAAACACCATATATTTT
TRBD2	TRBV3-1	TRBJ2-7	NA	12	CASSREGTPTDF	TGTGCCAGCAGCCGGGAGGGGACTCCTACTGACTTC
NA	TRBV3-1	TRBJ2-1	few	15	CASSQRGSSYNEQFF	TGTGCCAGCAGCCAACGGGGTAGCTCCTACAATGAGCAGTTCTTC
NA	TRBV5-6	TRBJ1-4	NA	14	CASRNSGLSEKLFF	TGTGCCAGCAGAAACTCAGGTTTAAGTGAAAAACTGTTTTTT
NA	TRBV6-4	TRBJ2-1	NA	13	CASSPQGRSEQFF	TGTGCCAGCAGTCCACAGGGAAGGAGTGAGCAGTTCTTC
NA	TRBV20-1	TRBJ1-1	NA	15	CSARVSKLPRTEAFF	TGCAGTGCTAGAGTTTCGAAATTGCCCCGCACTGAAGCTTTCTTT
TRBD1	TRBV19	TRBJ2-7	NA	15	CASSIEGQGAYEQYF	TGTGCCAGTAGTATAGAGGGACAGGGGGCCTACGAGCAGTACTTC
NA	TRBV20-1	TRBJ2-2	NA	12	CSAKIGTGELFF	TGCAGTGCTAAAATAGGCACCGGGGAGCTGTTTTTT
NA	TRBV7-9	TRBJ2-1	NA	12	CASSLEVVEQFF	TGTGCCAGCAGCTTAGAGGTGGTTGAGCAGTTCTTC
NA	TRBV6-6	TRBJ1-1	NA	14	CASRVGRENTEAFF	TGTGCCAGCAGGGTGGGACGGGAGAACACTGAAGCTTTCTTT
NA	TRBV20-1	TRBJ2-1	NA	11	CSSPRADQQFF	TGCAGTTCCCCCCGGGCAGATCAGCAGTTCTTC
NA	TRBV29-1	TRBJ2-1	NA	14	CSVAKKLSYNEQFF	TGCAGCGTTGCAAAAAAACTCTCCTACAATGAGCAGTTCTTC
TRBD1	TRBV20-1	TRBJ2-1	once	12	CSANRQGNEQFF	TGCAGTGCTAACCGACAGGGGAATGAGCAGTTCTTC
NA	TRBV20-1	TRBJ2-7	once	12	CSAPRGSYEQYF	TGCAGTGCGCCCCGAGGATCCTACGAGCAGTACTTC
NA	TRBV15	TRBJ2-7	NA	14	CATSRDQGSYEQYF	TGTGCCACCAGCAGAGATCAGGGTTCCTACGAGCAGTACTTC